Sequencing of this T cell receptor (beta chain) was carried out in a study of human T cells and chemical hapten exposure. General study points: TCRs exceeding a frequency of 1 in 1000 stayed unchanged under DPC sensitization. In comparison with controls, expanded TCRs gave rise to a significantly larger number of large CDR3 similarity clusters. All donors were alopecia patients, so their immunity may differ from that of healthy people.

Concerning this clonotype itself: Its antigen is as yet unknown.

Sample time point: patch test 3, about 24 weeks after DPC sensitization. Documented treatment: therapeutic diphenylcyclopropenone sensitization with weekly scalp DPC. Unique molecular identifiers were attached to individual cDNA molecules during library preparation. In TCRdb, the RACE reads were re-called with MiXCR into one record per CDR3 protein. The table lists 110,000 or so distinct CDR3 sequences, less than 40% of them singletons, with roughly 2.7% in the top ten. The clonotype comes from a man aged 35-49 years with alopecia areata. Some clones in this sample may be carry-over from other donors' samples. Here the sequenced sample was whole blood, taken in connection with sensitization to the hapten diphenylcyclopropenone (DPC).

The CDR3 reads CASRSETHAYEQYF. In DNA, the CDR3 is TGTGCCAGCAGGTCAGAGACTCACGCCTACGAGCAGTACTTC. This chain joins TRBV6-2 or TRBV6-3 and TRBJ2-7; D is ambiguous. The CDR3 covers 14 residues. Germline CDR1 reads MNHEY; CDR2 reads SVGEGT. V was trimmed by 6 bases and J by 2 bases, leaving 14 bases between them.